Given below is one T cell receptor beta chain in context. Its antigen is as yet unknown. The CDR3 is 15 residues long. V was clipped by 5 bases and J by 2 bases; unmatched bases: 9. Germline V CDR1 and CDR2: LGHDT, YNNKEL (reference sequence). Deep TCR-beta sequencing used DNA from uncultured naive and memory CD4+ T cells. The table came from immunoSEQ multiplex PCR; TCRdb's copy has only in-frame clones and leaves some out. The table includes 58,000 or so clones, roughly nine tenths detected once. This sample is part of a study of CD4 T cells in relation to SARS-CoV-2 and coronaviruses. Points from the study as a whole: Each donor contributed either pre-pandemic or post-infection samples, not both.

The sample comprised naive CD4+ T cells from PBMCs. Regarding subset: naive CD4+ T cells isolated by negative enrichment. The rearrangement uses TRBV3-1 (or the pseudogene TRBV3-2) and TRBJ2-7, with 7 bases fitting TRBD2. The TCR comes from an adult with COVID-19. The CDR3 region has the DNA TGTGCCAGCAGCACCTGGGGGGGGGTGGCCTACGAGCAGTACTTC. Translating gives CASSTWGGVAYEQYF.